Below, 30 T cell receptor beta chains from the same sample are listed, as sequenced in a study of monozygotic twins with inflammatory bowel disease. TCRdb reanalyzed the 5' RACE reads and collapses them to one entry per CDR3 protein, without DNA. Its listing shows some 150,000 distinct CDR3 sequences. Source material: blood. These receptors originate from a human donor with ulcerative colitis or Crohn's disease, or a healthy co-twin of an affected twin (not recorded which).

V is TRBV7-9 and J is TRBJ1-1; TCRdb designates TRBD1, a call that cannot be tested without DNA. In germline, CDR1 is SEHNR, CDR2 FQNEAQ (reference sequence). The CDR3 runs to 13 residues. CDR3 amino acids: CASSLQGHTEAFF.

The chain is built from TRBV6-2 or TRBV6-3 and TRBJ2-7; the D call of TRBD1 rests on TCRdb alone, since no DNA is present to check it. Germline V lookup: CDR1 MNHEY, CDR2 SVGEGT. The CDR3 consists of 16 residues. CDR3 amino acids: CASSYGAPGILLEQYF.

The chain has TRBV27 and TRBJ2-5; there is no DNA to check the TCRdb D call of TRBD1. Germline V gives CDR1 MNHEY, CDR2 SMNVEV (reference sequence). CDR3 length: 12 amino acids. The CDR3 region is CASSGGGETQYF.

The chain couples TRBV7-3 to TRBJ2-3; TCRdb outputs TRBD2, but without DNA this stays unchecked. The germline gives CDR1 SGHTA, CDR2 FQGTGA. CDR3 length: 14 amino acids. The CDR3: CASSSRLVRDTQYF.

The J gene is TRBJ2-2, the V gene TRBV12-3 or TRBV12-4; TCRdb indicates TRBD1, and absent DNA this call remains unverified. The CDR3 is 15 residues long. The CDR3 loop is CASSLRTVNTGELFF.

This chain uses TRBV7-2 with TRBJ1-1; TCRdb names TRBD1, which stays unverified in the absence of DNA. Per germline, CDR1 SGHTA and CDR2 FQGNSA. This CDR3 is built from 14 residues. The CDR3: CASSLVPENTEAFF.

The rearrangement links TRBV5-1 to TRBJ1-1. Germline CDR1 SGHRS, CDR2 YFSETQ. This CDR3 is 14 amino acids long. CDR3 sequence: CASSSLLRNTEAFF.

This chain's CDR3 is CASRRGIEETQYF. The V and J genes are TRBV10-3 and TRBJ2-5; TCRdb reports TRBD1, a call that lacks DNA to check it against. The CDR3 length is 13 residues. The germline V gene encodes CDR1 ENHRY and CDR2 SYGVKD.

The gene calls are TRBV20-1 and TRBJ1-3; TCRdb's assignment of TRBD1 cannot be checked, as there is no DNA. From germline, CDR1 is DFQATT and CDR2 SNEGSKA (reference sequence). CDR3 length: 14 residues. This chain's CDR3 is CSARDRTPGNTIYF.

The chain uses TRBV11-1 and TRBJ2-7; TCRdb's assignment of TRBD2 cannot be checked, as there is no DNA. CDR1 is SGHAT, CDR2 FQDESV, per germline (reference sequence). There are 17 residues in the CDR3. The CDR3 loop is CASSFHITGIGSYEQYF.

This chain joins TRBV5-4 and TRBJ2-3; no DNA is available, so the TRBD2 call from TCRdb remains unchecked. The length of the CDR3 is 15 residues. Germline V gives CDR1 SGHNT, CDR2 YYREEE (reference sequence). The CDR3 here is CASSTGGPLPDTQYF.

This rearrangement joins TRBV5-1 to TRBJ2-3; TCRdb outputs TRBD1, but without DNA this stays unchecked. Germline V gives CDR1 SGHRS, CDR2 YFSETQ. The length of the CDR3 is 16 residues. CDR3 in amino acids: CASSLLIRGNTDTQYF.

The chain joins TRBV12-3 or TRBV12-4 to TRBJ2-1; the TRBD2 assignment by TCRdb is unverifiable without DNA. The CDR3 consists of 14 residues. The CDR3 reads CASSLRRESAEQFF.

The chain combines TRBV7-9 with TRBJ2-7; the TCRdb call, TRBD2, lacks DNA for checking. CDR1 and CDR2 (germline): SEHNR, FQNEAQ (reference sequence). The CDR3 has 14 amino acids. This chain's CDR3 is CASRTLGDPYEQYF.

The chain recombines TRBV12-3 or TRBV12-4 with TRBJ2-2; with no DNA, the TCRdb D assignment of TRBD2 cannot be verified. The length of the CDR3 is 14 residues. The CDR3 here is CANGLAVNTGELFF.

The V and J genes are TRBV5-1 and TRBJ1-2; TCRdb gives TRBD1 as the D gene, but with no DNA this cannot be confirmed. The CDR3 has 12 amino acids. Germline V gene sequence: CDR1 SGHRS, CDR2 YFSETQ. CDR3 loop: CASSTDREGYTF.

V is TRBV20-1 and J is TRBJ1-1; TCRdb indicates TRBD1, and absent DNA this call remains unverified. Germline values: CDR1 DFQATT, CDR2 SNEGSKA (reference sequence). The CDR3 consists of 13 residues. The CDR3 region is CSASPGRGTEAFF.

V usage is TRBV3-1 and J usage is TRBJ2-1; there is no DNA to check the TCRdb D call of TRBD2. The CDR3 sequence is 19 residues long. Germline V gives CDR1 LGHDT, CDR2 YNNKEL (reference sequence). CDR3: CASSQDLFGTSGPYNEQFF.

The rearrangement joins TRBV7-2 to TRBJ2-6. The CDR3 has 16 residues. CDR1 is SGHTA, CDR2 FQGNSA, per germline. The CDR3 loop reads CASSFPDSSGANVLTF.

The chain joins TRBV4-1 to TRBJ1-4. From germline, CDR1 is MGHRA and CDR2 YSYEKL. This CDR3 region has 13 residues. The CDR3 is CASSPRGEGKLFF.

The CDR3 is CASSLGGWASGDNEQFF. The V gene is TRBV7-9, the J gene TRBJ2-1; TCRdb calls TRBD2, which cannot be checked without DNA. This CDR3 contains 17 residues. Germline CDR1 SEHNR, CDR2 FQNEAQ (reference sequence).

V usage is TRBV6-1 and J usage is TRBJ2-1; TCRdb picks TRBD2, but there is no DNA to check that call. The length of the CDR3 is 15 residues. Looked up from germline, CDR1 is MNHNS and CDR2 is SASEGT. The CDR3: CASRFLAGGFNEQFF.

The rearrangement uses TRBV12-3 or TRBV12-4 and TRBJ2-5; TCRdb designates TRBD1, a call that cannot be tested without DNA. The CDR3 length is 13 residues. CDR3 loop: CASSLHRDKTQYF.

The V gene is TRBV18, the J gene TRBJ2-3; TCRdb indicates TRBD1, and absent DNA this call remains unverified. This CDR3 is built from 17 residues. Germline values: CDR1 KGHSH, CDR2 LQKENI. CDR3 sequence reads: CASSPLRDNQGADTQYF.

The chain is built from TRBV25-1 and TRBJ1-1; the D call from TCRdb, TRBD1, cannot be confirmed without DNA. This CDR3 comprises 14 residues. The germline gives CDR1 MGHDK, CDR2 SYGVNS. CDR3 loop: CASSDPRVGTEAFF. The full variable domain, rest sourced from reference TRBV25-1 and TRBJ1-1, is EADIYQTPRYLVIGTGKKITLECSQTMGHDKMYWYQQDPGMELHLIHYSYGVNSTEKGDLSSESTVSRIRTEHFPLTLESARPSHTSQYLCASSDPRVGTEAFFGQGTRLTVV.

The chain carries TRBV7-8 and TRBJ2-1; TCRdb's D call, TRBD2, is unchecked because there is no DNA. The V gene's germline CDR1 is SGHVS and CDR2 FQNEAQ. The CDR3 extends over 15 amino acids. This CDR3 reads CASSVRLADYNEQFF.

The chain links TRBV10-3 to TRBJ2-4; TCRdb's assignment of TRBD1 cannot be checked, as there is no DNA. Looked up from germline, CDR1 is ENHRY and CDR2 is SYGVKD. The length of the CDR3 is 12 residues. The CDR3 here is CAISPGKNIQYF.

CDR3 amino acids: CASSPTGFQETQYF. The V call is TRBV7-3, the J call TRBJ2-5. Germline CDR1 is SGHTA and CDR2 is FQGTGA. CDR3 length: 14 amino acids.

The V and J genes are TRBV18 and TRBJ1-1; without DNA, the TCRdb call of TRBD1 cannot be checked. This CDR3 is 14 amino acids long. Germline lookup yields CDR1 KGHSH and CDR2 LQKENI. The CDR3: CASSPGRGDTEAFF.

This sequence joins TRBV7-3 and TRBJ2-1; TCRdb's D call of TRBD1 is untestable without DNA. Germline V gene data show CDR1 as SGHTA and CDR2 as FQGTGA. The CDR3 spans 16 residues. The CDR3 protein is CASSFNGGASYNEQFF.